This is a list of T cell receptor beta chains from one sample in a study of blood T cell repertoires in COVID-19. Some clones are missing from TCRdb's copy, which holds only in-frame ones; the method was immunoSEQ multiplex PCR. The profile shows under 300,000 clones, about 82% of them singletons. Sequencing was done on a sample of peripheral blood. The receptors originated from a man at least 80 years old with acute or convalescent COVID-19. The conserved cysteine and the conserved F or W are not part of the CDR3 here.

V gene	J gene	CDR3 protein
TRBV18	TRBJ1-5	ASSPQVVPDPRRNQPQH
TRBV19	TRBJ1-2	ASSRRTPGTTNYGYT
TRBV27	TRBJ1-6	ASSMGRQGHSPLH
TRBV6-5	TRBJ2-2	ASRKQGRYTGELF
TRBV18	TRBJ1-1	ASSLQSGTGSEAF
TRBV6-2/TRBV6-3	TRBJ2-1	ASSRRLAEGNEQF
TRBV18	TRBJ1-1	ASSSRTGPNTEAF
TRBV11-2	TRBJ2-3	ASSLGTRDTQY
TRBV7-9	TRBJ2-2	ASSPGGGELF
TRBV5-1	TRBJ2-1	ASSLGDSLSYNEQF
TRBV3-1/TRBV3-2	TRBJ1-6	ASSQVGPLH
TRBV5-5	TRBJ1-1	ASSFGTGMNTEAF
TRBV29-1	TRBJ1-5	SVTVGQGGNQPQH
TRBV5-1	TRBJ2-1	ASSRAGDRNEQF
TRBV12-3/TRBV12-4	TRBJ1-5	ASSAVESQPQH
TRBV9	TRBJ2-2	ASGQGTNTGELF
TRBV3-1/TRBV3-2	TRBJ2-7	ASSLRGTHEQY
TRBV15	TRBJ2-7	ATSRVGTGVREQY
TRBV6-6	TRBJ1-1	ASGEAF
TRBV6-5	TRBJ1-6	ASSYPGNSPLH